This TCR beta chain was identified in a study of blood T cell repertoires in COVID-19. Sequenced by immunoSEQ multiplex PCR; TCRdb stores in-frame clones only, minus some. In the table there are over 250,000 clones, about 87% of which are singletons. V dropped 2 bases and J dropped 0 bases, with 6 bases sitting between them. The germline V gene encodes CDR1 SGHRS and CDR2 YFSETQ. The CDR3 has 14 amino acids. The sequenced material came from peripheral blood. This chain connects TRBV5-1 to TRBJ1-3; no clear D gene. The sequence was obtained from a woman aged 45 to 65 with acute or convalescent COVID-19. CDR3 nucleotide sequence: TGCGCCAGCAGCTTCAGTGACTCTGGAAACACCATATATTTT. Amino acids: CASSFSDSGNTIYF.